This T cell receptor (beta chain) is drawn from a study of T-cell memory formation after mild COVID-19. Study-wide context: Clusters were largely donor specific. Study findings and constraints: Pre-infection memory showed some responding clones, and this suggested that cross-reactive memory joined. Mainly in CM and EM were contracting CD4+ clones; CD8+ were in EMRA.

From 5'RACE with constant-segment primers came TCR alpha and TCR beta cDNA libraries that carried sample barcodes and UMIs. One entry per CDR3 protein, called by TCRdb with MiXCR from the 5' RACE reads. The table lists under 400,000 distinct CDR3 sequences, 25% to 30% of them singletons. Concerning this clonotype: Its specificity is not known.

The CDR3 contains 19 residues. Germline values: CDR1 MNHEY, CDR2 SVGAGI. V gave up 0 bases and J gave up 6 bases; unmatched junction bases: 8. This clonotype was sampled from an adult woman who had mild COVID-19 (a few samples of this study predate the infection). Cell type and time point are not known. The chain recombines TRBV6-5 with TRBJ2-2, with TRBD2 identical over 15 bases. Material for sequencing was PBMCs or a T cell subset sorted from them (not recorded which). DNA of the CDR3: TGTGCCAGCAGTTACTCAGGACTAGCGGGAGGGGTTTTCGCCGGGGAGCTGTTTTTT. Translating gives CASSYSGLAGGVFAGELFF.